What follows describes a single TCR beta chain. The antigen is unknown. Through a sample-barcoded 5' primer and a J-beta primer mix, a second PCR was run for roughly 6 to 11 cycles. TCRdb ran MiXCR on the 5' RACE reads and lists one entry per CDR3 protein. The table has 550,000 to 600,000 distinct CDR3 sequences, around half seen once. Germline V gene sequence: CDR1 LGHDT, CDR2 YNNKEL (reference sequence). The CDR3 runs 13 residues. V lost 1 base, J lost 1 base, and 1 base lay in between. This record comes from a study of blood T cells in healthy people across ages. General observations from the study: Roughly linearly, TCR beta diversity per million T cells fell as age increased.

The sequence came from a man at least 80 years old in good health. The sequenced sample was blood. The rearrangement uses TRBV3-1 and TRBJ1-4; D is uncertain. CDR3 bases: TGTGCCAGCAGCCAAGTAACTAATGAAAAACTGTTTTTT. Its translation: CASSQVTNEKLFF.